Below, 15 T cell receptor beta chains from the same sample are listed, as sequenced in a study of regulatory T cells in long-lasting Graves disease. This sample's time point: newly diagnosed GD, antithyroid drugs for less than 3 months. PBMC RNA served as the TCR library source. Arm-PCR of CDR3 regions and iRepertoire HTBI primers were the basis on which TCR beta libraries were built. TCRdb used MiXCR to reprocess the multiplex PCR reads, holding one entry per CDR3 protein. This sample has about 420,000 distinct CDR3 sequences; about 17% occur once, and the top ten carry about 23%. This sample also belongs to another study, concerning T cells in Graves' hyperthyroidism and ophthalmopathy.

The sample was peripheral blood mononuclear cells (PBMCs), taken at new diagnosis, from a patient treated with antithyroid drugs. The source is a woman aged 18-29 years with Graves disease.

This clonotype came up many times. The chain employs TRBV28 and TRBJ2-4; D possibly matches TRBD1 or TRBD2 (7 bases each). Germline values: CDR1 MDHEN, CDR2 SYDVKM. This CDR3 spans 13 amino acids. The V end was cut by 8 bases, the J end by 8 bases, with 16 bases between. The CDR3, as DNA: TGTGCCAGCGCCGACAGGGAGGGTTACATTCAGTACTTC. It translates to CASADREGYIQYF.

This clonotype has at least ten counts. This CDR3 reads CASSYSGLAGLNEQFF. DNA of the CDR3: TGTGCCAGCAGTTACTCGGGACTAGCGGGATTGAATGAGCAGTTCTTC. The chain employs TRBV6-2 or TRBV6-3 and TRBJ2-1; TRBD2 matches 13 bases. The V and J ends lost 0 bases and 7 bases, in that order; junction bases with no gene match: 3. The CDR3 is made up of 16 amino acids. CDR1 is MNHEY and CDR2 is SVGEGT in the germline V gene.

At least ten counts were recorded for this clonotype. The V call is TRBV7-2, the J call TRBJ2-2; 12 bases match TRBD2. The V gene's germline CDR1 is SGHTA and CDR2 FQGNSA. The CDR3 is 16 amino acids. The ends lost 2 bases at V and 4 bases at J; junction bases unmatched: 2. CDR3 sequence: CASSLPSGRGTGELFF. In nucleotides, the CDR3 is TGTGCCAGCAGCTTACCTAGCGGGAGGGGCACCGGGGAGCTGTTTTTT.

This rearrangement joins TRBV6-2 or TRBV6-3 to TRBJ2-1; D gene ambiguous. V lost 10 bases and J lost 9, with 7 bases in between. Germline lookup yields CDR1 MNHEY and CDR2 SVGEGT. The CDR3 sequence is 9 residues long. As DNA, the CDR3 is TGTGCCATACCCATTGAGCAGTTCTTC. Its protein is CAIPIEQFF.

This clonotype was counted at least ten times. The V and J genes are TRBV6-2 or TRBV6-3 and TRBJ2-1, with 11 bases aligning to TRBD1. The J segment lost 2 bases and the V segment lost 6 bases, leaving 6 bases of the junction unmatched. CDR1 MNHEY and CDR2 SVGEGT come from the germline V gene. The CDR3 spans 16 residues. The CDR3 here is CASRQDRGRTYNEQFF. The CDR3 nucleotides are TGTGCCAGCAGACAGGACAGGGGGCGCACCTACAATGAGCAGTTCTTC.

This clonotype appeared many times. The J gene is TRBJ2-3, the V gene TRBV6-5; TRBD2 aligns across 7 bases. Germline V lookup: CDR1 MNHEY, CDR2 SVGAGI. This CDR3 has 18 residues. J was trimmed by 4 bases and V by 0 bases; bases with no gene match: 13. CDR3 bases: TGTGCCAGCAGTTACTCGAGGGGCCGCGGGAGCGGTTCAGATACGCAGTATTTT. Translated, it gives CASSYSRGRGSGSDTQYF.

This clonotype was detected ten times or more. V is TRBV9 and J is TRBJ2-1; 10 bases fit TRBD2. This CDR3 is built from 19 residues. CDR1 and CDR2 from the germline V gene are SGDLS and YYNGEE. J lost 0 bases, V lost 0 bases, and 9 bases had no gene match. CDR3 in amino acids: CASSVGLAGTGSSYNEQFF. The CDR3 bases are TGTGCCAGCAGCGTAGGACTAGCGGGCACCGGAAGCTCCTACAATGAGCAGTTCTTC.

V usage is TRBV4-1 and J usage is TRBJ2-3, with TRBD2 as a possible D gene (6 bases). Looked up from germline, CDR1 is MGHRA and CDR2 is YSYEKL. This CDR3 region has 17 residues. The ends were cut back, 4 bases at V and 3 bases at J, with 20 bases in the middle. The DNA of the CDR3 is TGCGCCAGCAGCCCCCCTCCGGGACTTTGGTTGACAGATACGCAGTATTTT. This encodes CASSPPPGLWLTDTQYF.

This clonotype was detected many times. The chain couples TRBV29-1 to TRBJ2-7; tentative D call: TRBD1 (5 bases). Germline CDR1 is SQVTM and CDR2 is ANQGSEA. V was cut by 4 bases and J by 2 bases, with 9 bases left in between. The CDR3 runs to 12 residues. CDR3 bases: TGCAGCGTTGGGAACAGGCCCTACGAGCAGTACTTC. Amino acid sequence: CSVGNRPYEQYF.

This clonotype was recorded many times. This chain links TRBV29-1 with TRBJ2-1; possible D gene TRBD2, 5 bases. Trimming removed 8 bases from V and 12 bases from J, with 20 bases in between. Germline-derived CDR1 and CDR2 are SQVTM and ANQGSEA. CDR3 length: 12 residues. In DNA, the CDR3 is TGCAGCACCCGGATGACGGAGGTTCGGCAGTTCTTC. This translates into CSTRMTEVRQFF.

In nucleotides, the CDR3 is TGTGCCAGCAGGGGAGGATTGGGACTAGCGGGAGTTAAAGAGACCCAGTACTTC. It codes for CASRGGLGLAGVKETQYF. This chain uses TRBV6-1 with TRBJ2-5, with TRBD2 identical over 14 bases. Germline loops: CDR1 MNHNS, CDR2 SASEGT. The CDR3 has 18 residues. V was pared by 6 bases and J by 3 bases, with 12 bases of the junction left unmatched.

This clonotype was picked up many times. The V and J genes are TRBV12-3 or TRBV12-4 and TRBJ1-2; D gene ambiguous. With 1 base removed from V and 6 bases from J, the gap between germline ends came to 9 bases. The CDR3 spans 13 residues. The CDR3 is CASSLDMLNGYTF. The CDR3 DNA follows: TGTGCCAGCAGTTTAGACATGTTAAATGGCTACACCTTC.

This clonotype showed up many times. The chain uses TRBV7-2 and TRBJ1-2, with D possibly matching TRBD1 (5 bases). V dropped 5 bases and J dropped 0 bases, with 16 bases sitting between them. Germline CDR1 is SGHTA and CDR2 is FQGNSA. The CDR3 is 16 amino acids. CDR3: CASSRIWGSPNYGYTF. CDR3 sequence (DNA): TGTGCCAGCAGCCGAATCTGGGGCAGTCCTAACTATGGCTACACCTTC.

Comment on this clonotype: Just one base apart from a much larger clone, this may be a read error. In this CDR3 the conserved last residue, phenylalanine or tryptophan, is missing, so a read error is likely. CDR3 nucleotides: TGTGCCAGTTCAACTTACAGGGAGGCGAACTATGGCTACACCCTC. Its protein is CASSTYREANYGYTL. The gene calls are TRBV27 and TRBJ1-2; D may be TRBD1 (6 bases). The V gene lost 9 bases and the J gene lost 2 bases, with 19 bases spanning the gap. This CDR3 region has 15 residues. CDR1 is MNHEY, CDR2 SMNVEV, per germline (reference sequence).

The chain is built from TRBV11-2 and TRBJ2-1; D unclear. The CDR3 is 11 residues long. Trimming removed 7 bases from V and 10 bases from J, with 11 bases in between. Germline V gene sequence: CDR1 SGHAT, CDR2 FQNNGV. The DNA of the CDR3 is TGTGCCAGCACCTTCTTAAGCGAGCAGTTCTTC. Translated: CASTFLSEQFF. Together with reference TRBV11-2 and TRBJ2-1, the CDR3 gives the full variable domain: EAGVAQSPRYKIIEKRQSVAFWCNPISGHATLYWYQQILGQGPKLLIQFQNNGVVDDSQLPKDRFSAERLKGVDSTLKIQPAKLEDSAVYLCASTFLSEQFFGPGTRLTVL.